This T cell receptor beta chain was retrieved from a study of blood T cell repertoires in COVID-19. The ends were cut back, 3 bases at V and 2 bases at J, with 3 bases in the middle. The CDR3 is 12 amino acids. The germline V gene has CDR1 LGHDT and CDR2 YNNKEL (reference sequence). TCRdb's table, derived via immunoSEQ multiplex PCR, lists solely in-frame clones and lacks some. The data hold 350,000 or so clones, with about 91% observed a single time. The chain employs TRBV3-1 (or the pseudogene TRBV3-2) and TRBJ2-3; D is ambiguous. Sequencing was performed on peripheral blood. The receptor was isolated from a woman in her twenties or thirties with COVID-19, enrolled during active disease. The CDR3 protein is CASSHHTDTQYF. DNA of the CDR3: TGTGCCAGCAGCCATCACACAGATACGCAGTATTTT.